The 32 T cell receptor beta chains below were found in one sample sequenced in a study of blood T cell repertoires in COVID-19. The table came from immunoSEQ multiplex PCR; TCRdb's copy has only in-frame clones and leaves some out. This table holds 320,000 or so clones, around nine tenths found once. Sequences were obtained from PBMCs or T cells enriched from blood (not recorded which). The receptors shown here come from a man aged 55 to 70 who had recovered from COVID-19.

The V gene is TRBV23-1, the J gene TRBJ1-4; unclear D gene. TRBV23-1 is annotated as an ORF whose role is uncertain. Trimming cost V 9 bases and J 1 base, with 6 bases left between them. The CDR3 extends over 12 amino acids. The CDR3 DNA follows: TGCGCCAGGGGCAGAACTAATGAAAAACTGTTTTTT. Translated: CARGRTNEKLFF.

J is TRBJ1-2 and V is TRBV14; D unclear. Trimming shortened V by 0 bases and J by 3 bases, and 17 bases separated the two germline ends. In germline, CDR1 is SGHDN, CDR2 FVKESK. The CDR3 has 17 residues. The CDR3 DNA reads as TGTGCCAGCAGCCAAGATCTGCGTCCATGGCGGGACTATGGCTACACCTTC. This sequence encodes CASSQDLRPWRDYGYTF.

This clone was seen once. The V call is TRBV5-1, the J call TRBJ2-2; D is undetermined. CDR1 SGHRS and CDR2 YFSETQ come from the germline V gene. The CDR3 totals 15 residues. Trimming removed 0 bases at V and 0 bases at J, with 6 bases between. Here the CDR3 reads CASSLGRPNTGELFF. For the CDR3, the DNA is TGCGCCAGCAGCTTGGGCAGGCCGAACACCGGGGAGCTGTTTTTT.

The genes are TRBV24-1 and TRBJ2-5; D is perhaps TRBD2 (6 bases). Germline CDR1 and CDR2: KGHDR and SFDVKD. The V gene lost 3 bases and the J gene lost 4 bases, with 14 bases spanning the gap. This CDR3 region has 15 residues. CDR3 region: CATSDTGLPAETQYF. The CDR3, as DNA: TGTGCCACCAGTGATACGGGACTGCCCGCAGAGACCCAGTACTTC.

V and J are TRBV10-2 and TRBJ2-3, with TRBD2 identical over 12 bases. Germline CDR1 WSHSY, CDR2 SAAADI. The CDR3 spans 16 residues. J lost 0 bases, V lost 6 bases, and 4 bases had no gene match. CDR3 protein: CASRTLAGGSTDTQYF. The CDR3 DNA is TGCGCCAGCAGAACCCTAGCGGGAGGGAGCACAGATACGCAGTATTTT.

This clone was counted a single time. The chain recombines TRBV9 with TRBJ2-5, with TRBD2 identical over 15 bases. The trim removed 1 base at V and 4 bases at J, leaving 8 bases unmatched. This CDR3 contains 18 residues. CDR1 is SGDLS and CDR2 is YYNGEE in the germline V gene. The CDR3 reads CASSVRGLAGGASETQYF. CDR3 DNA sequence: TGTGCCAGCAGCGTAAGAGGACTAGCGGGGGGGGCCTCAGAGACCCAGTACTTC.

The rearrangement joins TRBV6-5 to TRBJ2-1; D is undetermined. V was trimmed by 0 bases and J by 4 bases, leaving 4 bases between them. This CDR3 is 13 amino acids long. Germline loops: CDR1 MNHEY, CDR2 SVGAGI. This chain's CDR3 is CASSYSRYNEQFF. The CDR3 nucleotides read TGTGCCAGCAGTTACTCGAGATACAATGAGCAGTTCTTC.

In its sample, this clone was seen once. The rearrangement joins TRBV27 to TRBJ2-7; tentatively, D is TRBD2 (5 bases). Germline CDR1 is MNHEY and CDR2 is SMNVEV (reference sequence). The germline V and J ends were trimmed by 5 bases and 6 bases, with 20 bases remaining between them. The CDR3 is made up of 15 amino acids. CDR3 bases: TGTGCCAGCAGTCTATGGACTCCCATATCGTCCGAGCAGTACTTC. Translating gives CASSLWTPISSEQYF.

The chain recombines TRBV19 with TRBJ1-5; 9 nucleotides agree with TRBD1. There are 17 residues in the CDR3. CDR1 and CDR2 from the germline V gene are LNHDA and SQIVND (reference sequence). V gave up 7 bases and J gave up 3 bases; unmatched junction bases: 13. CDR3 amino acids: CASIKGSGQGLNQPQHF. CDR3 in DNA: TGTGCCAGTATCAAGGGGTCGGGACAGGGACTCAATCAGCCCCAGCATTTT.

The table lists this clone with a count of one. CDR3 region: CASSPRTGGEEKLFF. The CDR3 DNA is TGTGCCAGCAGCCCTCGGACAGGCGGCGAGGAAAAACTGTTTTTT. V is TRBV7-2 and J is TRBJ1-4, with TRBD1 matching over 7 bases. The germline CDR1 and CDR2 sequences are SGHTA and FQGNSA. This CDR3 is built from 15 residues. J gave up 8 bases and V 5 bases, and 11 bases lay outside the gene matches.

This chain links TRBV3-1 (or the pseudogene TRBV3-2) with TRBJ2-1; D perhaps matches TRBD2 (5 bases). The germline V gene has CDR1 LGHDT and CDR2 YNNKEL (reference sequence). Trimming took 10 bases from V and 2 from J, leaving 15 bases between them. The CDR3 contains 14 residues. The CDR3 loop reads CATKGGLTYNEQFF. The CDR3 DNA is TGTGCCACTAAGGGCGGGTTAACCTACAATGAGCAGTTCTTC.

The chain uses TRBV28 and TRBJ2-2; 7 bases line up with TRBD1. This CDR3 spans 13 amino acids. The V and J ends lost 8 bases and 5 bases, in that order; junction bases with no gene match: 5. CDR1 and CDR2 (germline): MDHEN, SYDVKM. The CDR3 here is CASLGGGTGELFF. The CDR3 coding sequence is TGTGCCAGCCTAGGGGGCGGAACCGGGGAGCTGTTTTTT. Drawing the rest from reference TRBV28 and TRBJ2-2, the complete variable domain is DVKVTQSSRYLVKRTGEKVFLECVQDMDHENMFWYRQDPGLGLRLIYFSYDVKMKEKGDIPEGYSVSREKKERFSLILESASTNQTSMYLCASLGGGTGELFFGEGSRLTVL.

This clone turned up a few times. V usage is TRBV15 and J usage is TRBJ1-1; TRBD1 might be the D (5 bases). The CDR3 is 17 amino acids. Per germline, CDR1 LNHNV and CDR2 YYDKDF (reference sequence). With 0 bases removed from V and 0 bases from J, the gap between germline ends came to 14 bases. The CDR3 DNA sequence: TGTGCCACCAGCAGAGAAGGACGGGGACTCATGAACACTGAAGCTTTCTTT. Its translation is CATSREGRGLMNTEAFF. Supplemented by reference TRBV15 and TRBJ1-1, the full variable domain reads DAMVIQNPRYQVTQFGKPVTLSCSQTLNHNVMYWYQQKSSQAPKLLFHYYDKDFNNEADTPDNFQSRRPNTSFCFLDIRSPGLGDTAMYLCATSREGRGLMNTEAFFGQGTRLTVV.

The J gene is TRBJ2-7, the V gene TRBV4-2; 7 bases agree with TRBD1. Germline V gene sequence: CDR1 LGHNA, CDR2 YNFKEQ. This CDR3 contains 14 residues. V dropped 2 bases and J dropped 6; count of bases not matched to a gene: 7. The CDR3 nucleotides are TGTGCCAGCAGCCAACCTCAAAGGGGGCTCGAGCAGTACTTC. This gives the protein CASSQPQRGLEQYF.

CDR3 in amino acids: CASSPSTVTDTQYF. CDR3 DNA sequence: TGTGCCAGTAGTCCCTCGACAGTCACAGATACGCAGTATTTT. This chain connects TRBV19 to TRBJ2-3; TRBD1 might be the D (5 bases). The ends were cut back, 5 bases at V and 2 bases at J, with 11 bases in the middle. From germline, CDR1 is LNHDA and CDR2 SQIVND (reference sequence). This CDR3 has 14 amino acids.

The chain has TRBV27 and TRBJ2-5; TRBD1 might be the D (5 bases). The CDR3 is 17 amino acids. The V gene's germline CDR1 is MNHEY and CDR2 SMNVEV (reference sequence). The V and J ends lost 2 bases and 1 base respectively, with 17 bases between them. CDR3 residues: CASSLSNLGEPQETQYF. Written as DNA, the CDR3 is TGTGCCAGCAGTTTAAGTAACCTAGGGGAACCCCAAGAGACCCAGTACTTC.

J is TRBJ1-1 and V is TRBV3-1 (or the pseudogene TRBV3-2); no reliable D call. The CDR3 runs to 13 residues. CDR1 and CDR2 (germline): LGHDT, YNNKEL (reference sequence). The ends were cut back, 3 bases at V and 4 bases at J, with 9 bases in the middle. CDR3 sequence reads: CASSQGRSTEAFF. Here the CDR3 DNA reads TGTGCCAGCAGCCAGGGTCGGAGCACTGAAGCTTTCTTT.

This rearrangement joins TRBV6-4 to TRBJ1-2; the D is unclear. Trimming cost V 6 bases and J 6 bases, with 17 bases left between them. The V gene's germline CDR1 is MRHNA and CDR2 SNTAGT. The CDR3 is made up of 14 amino acids. Written as DNA, the CDR3 is TGTGCCAGCAGCCGGGCCGGGATAACTAATGGCTACACCTTC. Translation: CASSRAGITNGYTF.

The V call is TRBV18, the J call TRBJ2-1; D may be TRBD2 (5 bases). There are 13 residues in the CDR3. Trimming took 6 bases from V and 6 from J, leaving 12 bases between them. CDR1 and CDR2 (germline): KGHSH, LQKENI. CDR3 sequence: CASSLNRGNEQFF. CDR3 bases: TGTGCCAGCTCTCTAAACCGGGGCAATGAGCAGTTCTTC.

V and J are TRBV6-2 or TRBV6-3 and TRBJ1-1; a possible D gene is TRBD1 (5 bases). This CDR3 has 11 residues. The V gene's germline CDR1 is MNHEY and CDR2 SVGEGT. V shed 6 bases and J shed 12 bases, with 14 bases lying between them. The DNA for the CDR3 is TGTGCCAGCAGCCACCAGGGTACAACTTTCTTT. Protein product: CASSHQGTTFF.

The chain joins TRBV19 to TRBJ1-3; D is unclear. CDR3 length: 14 amino acids. Germline V gene sequence: CDR1 LNHDA, CDR2 SQIVND (reference sequence). V was cut by 3 bases and J by 3 bases, with 9 bases left in between. CDR3 in amino acids: CASSITYSGNTIYF. DNA of the CDR3: TGTGCCAGTAGTATTACATACAGTGGAAACACCATATATTTT.

Here the CDR3 reads CASSLALAAETQYF. The CDR3 DNA reads as TGCGCCAGCAGCCTCGCACTAGCGGCGGAGACCCAGTACTTC. The V gene is TRBV5-1, the J gene TRBJ2-5; TRBD2 aligns across 8 bases. V gave up 4 bases and J gave up 5 bases; unmatched junction bases: 7. The CDR3 runs to 14 residues. The germline gives CDR1 SGHRS, CDR2 YFSETQ.

This chain joins TRBV28 and TRBJ2-1; 15 nucleotides agree with TRBD2. CDR1 is MDHEN and CDR2 is SYDVKM in the germline V gene. The V segment lost 5 bases and the J segment 9 bases; nucleotides outside the gene matches: 5. This CDR3 is built from 15 residues. The chain's CDR3 is CASSLRTSGRVEQFF. For the CDR3, the DNA is TGTGCCAGCAGTCTAAGGACTAGCGGGAGGGTTGAGCAGTTCTTC. The full variable domain, with the rest looked up from reference TRBV28 and TRBJ2-1, is DVKVTQSSRYLVKRTGEKVFLECVQDMDHENMFWYRQDPGLGLRLIYFSYDVKMKEKGDIPEGYSVSREKKERFSLILESASTNQTSMYLCASSLRTSGRVEQFFGPGTRLTVL.

This clone was counted a single time. V and J are TRBV5-1 and TRBJ1-6; D is possibly TRBD1 (5 bases). Trimming left V 4 bases short and J 6 bases short, with 14 bases between. This CDR3 region has 15 residues. The germline gives CDR1 SGHRS, CDR2 YFSETQ. The CDR3 sequence is CASSPGTGTNSPLHF. The DNA for the CDR3 is TGCGCCAGCAGCCCCGGGACTGGGACTAATTCACCCCTCCACTTT.

This rearrangement joins TRBV2 to TRBJ1-5; 7 bases map to TRBD1. V lost 4 bases, J lost 7 bases, and 7 bases stayed unmatched. The CDR3 sequence is 14 residues long. Germline values: CDR1 SNHLY, CDR2 FYNNEI. The CDR3 region is CASSGQGREQPQHF. DNA for the CDR3: TGTGCCAGCAGTGGACAGGGTAGGGAACAGCCCCAGCATTTT.

In the case of this clone: The same CDR3 is also encoded by other DNA sequences in this sample. J is TRBJ1-2 and V is TRBV10-3; the match to TRBD1 covers 10 bases. The CDR3 sequence is 13 residues long. V lost 8 bases and J lost 2; bases outside the gene matches: 2. CDR1 and CDR2 from the germline V gene are ENHRY and SYGVKD. CDR3 in DNA: TGTGCCATCTCGGACAGGGGGAACTATGGCTACACCTTC. Protein product: CAISDRGNYGYTF.

V usage is TRBV5-4 and J usage is TRBJ1-1; 7 nucleotides align to TRBD1. Unmatched junction bases numbered 4, after V lost 3 bases and J lost 2 bases. In germline, CDR1 is SGHNT, CDR2 YYREEE (reference sequence). The CDR3 runs 14 residues. This chain's CDR3 is CASSSQGVNTEAFF. The CDR3 DNA reads TGTGCCAGCAGCTCGCAGGGGGTAAACACTGAAGCTTTCTTT.

This clone was found once. The chain joins TRBV7-2 to TRBJ2-1; D is uncertain. The V end lost 4 bases, the J end lost 15 bases, and 16 bases lay between the germline ends. Germline V gene lookup returns CDR1 SGHTA and CDR2 FQGNSA. This CDR3 spans 12 amino acids. The CDR3 DNA sequence: TGTGCCAGCAGCTCTTGGGCATCGCTTTGGTTCTTC. This translates into CASSSWASLWFF.

This clone was counted only a few times. This chain uses TRBV5-4 with TRBJ1-3; the match to TRBD1 covers 10 bases. The CDR3 is 17 amino acids. CDR1 is SGHNT, CDR2 YYREEE, per germline (reference sequence). Germline trimming cut 0 bases from V and 2 bases from J; bases unmatched to any gene: 5. The CDR3 DNA reads TGTGCCAGCAGCTTGGGGGCCGGGACAGGGGCTGGAAACACCATATATTTT. Translation gives CASSLGAGTGAGNTIYF.

The chain couples TRBV5-1 to TRBJ1-5, with 10 bases that match TRBD1. In germline, CDR1 is SGHRS, CDR2 YFSETQ. The CDR3 sequence is 15 residues long. With 4 bases clipped from V and 7 bases from J, the junction kept 8 bases outside the gene matches. CDR3 DNA: TGCGCCAGCAGCCCCGGGACAGGGGCAGGCCAGCCCCAGCATTTT. The encoded protein is CASSPGTGAGQPQHF.

V gene TRBV7-9 combines with J gene TRBJ1-3; D gene ambiguous. The CDR3 is made up of 14 amino acids. Germline V lookup: CDR1 SEHNR, CDR2 FQNEAQ (reference sequence). Trimming took 6 bases from V and 0 from J, leaving 9 bases between them. CDR3 sequence: CASSQVSSGNTIYF. CDR3 bases: TGTGCCAGCAGTCAGGTCTCCTCTGGAAACACCATATATTTT.

The chain joins TRBV11-2 to TRBJ1-2; D gene uncertain. The germline gives CDR1 SGHAT, CDR2 FQNNGV. The CDR3 totals 17 residues. Trimming stripped 3 bases from V and 0 bases from J, with 17 bases between. The CDR3 reads CASSFSPVNRPNYGYTF. DNA of the CDR3: TGTGCCAGCAGCTTTAGCCCCGTCAATCGGCCTAACTATGGCTACACCTTC.